What follows are 27 T cell receptor beta chains derived from one specimen sequenced in a study of PD-L1 blockade in urothelial cancer. Noted time point: peripheral blood 6 weeks after treatment start. Repertoires were generated with immunoSEQ multiplex PCR, while TCRdb's copy carries only in-frame clones and drops some. Of about 30,000 clones detected, 80% to 90% appear once; the ten largest clones hold 8%. Here the sequenced sample was PBMCs, taken around atezolizumab (anti-PD-L1) treatment. The receptors were sampled from a man of 80 years or more with urothelial cancer.

The chain uses TRBV19 and TRBJ1-5; no definite D call. The germline V gene has CDR1 LNHDA and CDR2 SQIVND (reference sequence). The CDR3 has 14 residues. The V end was cut by 3 bases, the J end by 4 bases, with 10 bases between. The CDR3 here is CASSMIGGNQPQHF. CDR3 DNA sequence: TGTGCCAGTAGTATGATCGGCGGGAATCAGCCCCAGCATTTT.

The chain joins TRBV6-5 to TRBJ1-5; 7 bases are shared with TRBD1. The germline CDR1 and CDR2 sequences are MNHEY and SVGAGI. Germline trimming cut 5 bases from V and 6 bases from J; bases unmatched to any gene: 10. This CDR3 region has 15 residues. The CDR3 loop reads CASSPDRVTAQPQHF. DNA for the CDR3: TGTGCCAGCAGTCCTGACAGGGTGACAGCTCAGCCCCAGCATTTT.

The J gene is TRBJ2-1, the V gene TRBV5-8, with 10 bases lining up with TRBD2. The length of the CDR3 is 16 residues. Germline V gene data show CDR1 as SGHTS and CDR2 as YDEGEE. V dropped 0 bases and J dropped 8; count of bases not matched to a gene: 8. The CDR3 DNA is TGTGCCAGCAGCTTGGCCCTAACTAGCGGGGTCGATGAGCAGTTCTTC. As protein: CASSLALTSGVDEQFF.

The rearrangement joins TRBV7-2 to TRBJ2-7, with D unclear. Germline V gene lookup returns CDR1 SGHTA and CDR2 FQGNSA. CDR3 length equals 12 residues. The V end lost 5 bases, the J end lost 7 bases, and 12 bases lay between the germline ends. The CDR3 loop is CASSPELGEQYF. Here the CDR3 DNA reads TGTGCCAGCAGCCCGGAGCTTGGGGAGCAGTACTTC.

The V gene is TRBV19, the J gene TRBJ1-5, with 7 nucleotides matching TRBD1. CDR3 length equals 13 residues. V was clipped by 5 bases and J by 6 bases; unmatched bases: 4. Germline assignment: CDR1 LNHDA and CDR2 SQIVND (reference sequence). In nucleotides, the CDR3 is TGTGCCAGTAGTCCCTCAGGGGGTCAGCCCCAGCATTTT. Its protein product is CASSPSGGQPQHF.

The table lists this clone with a few counts. The J gene is TRBJ1-2, the V gene TRBV16; D is undetermined. The CDR3 loop spans 15 amino acids. Germline V CDR1 and CDR2: KGHSY, FQNENV. Trimming left V 4 bases short and J 0 bases short, with 12 bases between. CDR3 nucleotide sequence: TGTGCCAGCAGCCCAAGCGGGGAGACTAACTATGGCTACACCTTC. Residues: CASSPSGETNYGYTF.

The gene calls are TRBV6-1 and TRBJ2-2; 10 bases are shared with TRBD2. The CDR3 has 17 residues. Germline CDR1 and CDR2: MNHNS and SASEGT. V was clipped by 3 bases and J by 3 bases; unmatched bases: 7. The CDR3 here is CASSELLAGMDTGELFF. The DNA of the CDR3 is TGTGCCAGCAGTGAGCTACTAGCGGGAATGGACACCGGGGAGCTGTTTTTT.

This rearrangement joins TRBV29-1 to TRBJ2-7, with 7 bases that match TRBD2. J was trimmed by 6 bases and V by 4 bases; bases with no gene match: 9. Germline lookup yields CDR1 SQVTM and CDR2 ANQGSEA. The CDR3 loop spans 13 amino acids. CDR3 bases: TGCAGCGTTGTAGGTGGCGGGAGACCCGAGCAGTACTTC. This codes for CSVVGGGRPEQYF.

This clone was seen once. This sequence joins TRBV30 and TRBJ2-2; TRBD1 is a possible D gene (6 bases). Between the trimmed V and J ends, which lost 4 bases and 1 base, there was a span of 10 bases. This CDR3 is built from 14 residues. Germline values: CDR1 GTSNPN, CDR2 SVGIG (reference sequence). The CDR3 bases are TGTGCCTGGATAGGGGACAAGAACACCGGGGAGCTGTTTTTT. Residues: CAWIGDKNTGELFF.

V and J are TRBV15 and TRBJ2-7; tentatively, D is TRBD2 (6 bases). Trimming took 0 bases from V and 4 from J, leaving 19 bases between them. The V gene's germline CDR1 is LNHNV and CDR2 YYDKDF (reference sequence). This CDR3 is 17 amino acids long. The CDR3 region is CATSREVAGGEAYEQYF. The CDR3 DNA reads TGTGCCACCAGCAGAGAAGTCGCAGGAGGGGAGGCGTACGAGCAGTACTTC.

CDR3 DNA sequence: TGTGCCATCACTTCGCGGCGAACCCACGAGCAGTACTTC. Its translation is CAITSRRTHEQYF. The chain couples TRBV10-3 to TRBJ2-7; the D is unclear. Trimming shortened V by 7 bases and J by 5 bases, and 15 bases separated the two germline ends. The CDR3 is 13 amino acids. Germline lookup yields CDR1 ENHRY and CDR2 SYGVKD.

This rearrangement joins TRBV29-1 to TRBJ1-4; TRBD1 matches 9 bases. Per the germline V gene, CDR1 is SQVTM and CDR2 is ANQGSEA. The CDR3 length is 14 residues. After removal of 6 bases from V and 7 bases from J, the junction contained 9 bases not matched to a gene. The CDR3 spells CSVVGTGTREKLFF. CDR3 in DNA: TGCAGCGTGGTCGGGACAGGGACTCGTGAAAAACTGTTTTTT.

This clone was observed a single time. This chain joins TRBV18 and TRBJ2-2, with D possibly matching TRBD2 (5 bases). From germline, CDR1 is KGHSH and CDR2 LQKENI. The CDR3 is 15 amino acids. Deletions cut 0 bases from V and 6 bases from J, with 11 bases between. CDR3 amino acids: CASSPPREAAGELFF. In DNA, the CDR3 is TGTGCCAGCTCACCACCGAGGGAAGCGGCCGGGGAGCTGTTTTTT.

A single count supports this clone. The V call is TRBV15, the J call TRBJ2-1, with D possibly being TRBD2 (6 bases). This CDR3 is built from 17 residues. Trimming removed 1 base at V and 0 bases at J, with 13 bases between. From germline, CDR1 is LNHNV and CDR2 YYDKDF (reference sequence). The CDR3 loop reads CATSRAALSGSYNEQFF. For the CDR3, the DNA is TGTGCCACCAGCAGAGCCGCCCTTAGCGGCTCCTACAATGAGCAGTTCTTC.

The chain uses TRBV18 and TRBJ2-1; TRBD2 agrees at 13 bases. The CDR3 totals 15 residues. The germline V gene encodes CDR1 KGHSH and CDR2 LQKENI. J gave up 9 bases and V 6 bases, and 8 bases lay outside the gene matches. This CDR3 reads CASSPGLAGVSEQFF. In DNA, the CDR3 is TGTGCCAGCTCTCCCGGACTAGCGGGAGTGAGTGAGCAGTTCTTC.

The chain links TRBV19 to TRBJ2-2; 12 bases fit TRBD2. This CDR3 spans 15 amino acids. V trimming: 6 bases; J trimming: 2 bases; junction bases outside the gene matches: 1. The germline gives CDR1 LNHDA, CDR2 SQIVND (reference sequence). CDR3 DNA sequence: TGTGCCAGTAGAGGACTAGCGGGAAACACCGGGGAGCTGTTTTTT. This gives the protein CASRGLAGNTGELFF.

The chain uses TRBV28 and TRBJ2-3; D is unclear. The CDR3 contains 13 residues. Trimming took 5 bases from V and 3 from J, leaving 9 bases between them. Germline-derived CDR1 and CDR2 are MDHEN and SYDVKM. The CDR3 DNA reads as TGTGCCAGCAGTGTGCCAGTGACAGATACGCAGTATTTT. Translated, it gives CASSVPVTDTQYF.

The DNA of the CDR3 is TGTGCCAGCAGCCAAGTTACTAGCGGGAGGGCGGACATTCAGTACTTC. The encoded protein is CASSQVTSGRADIQYF. The gene calls are TRBV4-2 and TRBJ2-4; 13 bases are shared with TRBD2. The length of the CDR3 is 16 residues. The germline V gene encodes CDR1 LGHNA and CDR2 YNFKEQ. V dropped 1 base and J dropped 8; count of bases not matched to a gene: 5.

V usage is TRBV11-2 and J usage is TRBJ2-5; D may be TRBD2 (6 bases). Trimming stripped 5 bases from V and 4 bases from J, with 17 bases between. The CDR3 is 15 amino acids. Per the germline V gene, CDR1 is SGHAT and CDR2 is FQNNGV. The CDR3 bases are TGTGCCAGCAGCCAAGCGGCCCTGGGGGGAGAGACCCAGTACTTC. The encoded protein is CASSQAALGGETQYF.

This chain connects TRBV21-1 to TRBJ2-5; TRBD2, as called in the table, went unchecked against the DNA. TRBV21-1 is a documented pseudogene. There are 17 residues in the CDR3. Here the CDR3 reads CASSRPTGEAVQETQYF. CDR3 DNA: TGTGCCAGCAGCAGACCCACCGGGGAGGCTGTCCAAGAGACCCAGTACTTC.

This clone has just a few counts. V gene TRBV18 combines with J gene TRBJ2-1; 9 nucleotides match TRBD2. CDR3 length equals 16 residues. V lost 2 bases and J lost 9; bases outside the gene matches: 11. Per germline, CDR1 KGHSH and CDR2 LQKENI. The CDR3 is CASSPYTQREEVEQFF. CDR3 DNA sequence: TGTGCCAGCTCACCATACACCCAGCGGGAGGAGGTTGAGCAGTTCTTC.

Here the CDR3 DNA reads TGTGCCAGCAGTCCCGGGACTAGCGGTCCGGGAACCCAGTACTTC. Its protein is CASSPGTSGPGTQYF. The chain uses TRBV6-5 and TRBJ2-5; 11 nucleotides match TRBD2. CDR1 is MNHEY and CDR2 is SVGAGI in the germline V gene. V gave up 5 bases and J gave up 8 bases; unmatched junction bases: 10. The CDR3 is 15 amino acids.

This chain joins TRBV10-3 and TRBJ2-1, with D maybe TRBD2 (6 bases). Trimming left V 3 bases short and J 6 bases short, with 12 bases between. This CDR3 has 14 residues. CDR1 ENHRY and CDR2 SYGVKD come from the germline V gene. The CDR3 nucleotides read TGTGCCATCAGTGACCGGGGGAGTTCCAATGAGCAGTTCTTC. Translated: CAISDRGSSNEQFF.

This chain joins TRBV4-1 and TRBJ1-2; 9 positions match TRBD1. Germline values: CDR1 MGHRA, CDR2 YSYEKL. V lost 4 bases and J lost 6; bases outside the gene matches: 9. The CDR3 covers 15 residues. The CDR3: CASSPTDRGWNGYTF. CDR3 DNA sequence: TGCGCCAGCAGCCCTACCGACAGGGGGTGGAATGGCTACACCTTC.

This rearrangement joins TRBV11-2 to TRBJ2-5; TRBD2 is a possible D gene (6 bases). The CDR3 totals 13 residues. The germline V gene has CDR1 SGHAT and CDR2 FQNNGV. The V gene lost 5 bases and the J gene lost 8 bases, with 15 bases spanning the gap. The CDR3 sequence: CASSAGPSDTQYF. CDR3 bases: TGTGCCAGCAGCGCGGGACCGTCGGACACCCAGTACTTC.

J is TRBJ2-1 and V is TRBV30; 14 bases align to TRBD2. This CDR3 has 15 amino acids. Germline assignment: CDR1 GTSNPN and CDR2 SVGIG (reference sequence). Trimming at V came to 1 base and at J to 8 bases, leaving 4 bases not matched to a gene. CDR3 DNA: TGTGCCTGGAGTGCGACTAGCGGGAGGGCGCATGAGCAGTTCTTC. Protein: CAWSATSGRAHEQFF.

CDR3 nucleotide sequence: TGTGCCAGCAGCTCCCGGGGAGGCCTGAACACTGAAGCTTTCTTT. Its protein is CASSSRGGLNTEAFF. The chain has TRBV7-2 and TRBJ1-1; D not certain. Germline V lookup: CDR1 SGHTA, CDR2 FQGNSA. The V end lost 4 bases, the J end lost 0 bases, and 12 bases lay between the germline ends. CDR3 size: 15 residues.